A single sample gave rise to the 7 T cell receptor beta chains below, sequenced in a study of identical twins. TCRdb called the 5' RACE reads again in MiXCR, with one record for every CDR3 protein. Of more than 600,000 distinct CDR3 sequences in the sample, about 20% were seen once. Another study also made use of these data, one on T cells expressing NK-cell markers.

The sequenced sample consisted of PBMCs. The receptors originated from a young woman in good health.

The rearrangement uses TRBV6-1 and TRBJ2-5; 7 positions match TRBD1. The CDR3 spans 14 residues. Germline V gene sequence: CDR1 MNHNS, CDR2 SASEGT. V lost 7 bases, J lost 4 bases, and 9 bases stayed unmatched. This CDR3 reads CASTTGVPRETQYF. The CDR3, as DNA: TGTGCCAGCACCACAGGGGTGCCGAGAGAGACCCAGTACTTC.

This clonotype turned up a few times. The genes are TRBV27 and TRBJ2-1; tentatively, D is TRBD2 (6 bases). In germline, CDR1 is MNHEY, CDR2 SMNVEV (reference sequence). The CDR3 is made up of 14 amino acids. Trimming shortened V by 2 bases and J by 8 bases, and 13 bases separated the two germline ends. This CDR3 reads CASSLGPPSDEQFF. CDR3 in DNA: TGTGCCAGCAGTTTAGGCCCCCCTAGCGATGAGCAGTTCTTC.

DNA of the CDR3: TGTGCCATCGGGGCAGGCAATTCACCCCTCCACTTT. It yields the protein CAIGAGNSPLHF. The rearrangement links TRBV10-3 to TRBJ1-6; tentatively, D is TRBD1 (5 bases). V lost 8 bases and J 7 bases, leaving 9 bases between the germline ends. The CDR3 runs 12 residues. CDR1 is ENHRY, CDR2 SYGVKD, per germline.

The V and J genes are TRBV20-1 and TRBJ2-7; D is uncertain. The CDR3 is 12 residues long. In germline, CDR1 is DFQATT, CDR2 SNEGSKA (reference sequence). The V gene lost 3 bases and the J gene lost 4 bases, with 10 bases spanning the gap. The CDR3 coding sequence is TGCAGTGCTAGGAACTACGATTACGAGCAGTACTTC. It is translated as CSARNYDYEQYF.

This clonotype has more than one count but fewer than ten. This sequence joins TRBV20-1 and TRBJ2-2, with D maybe TRBD1 (6 bases). CDR1 and CDR2 from the germline V gene are DFQATT and SNEGSKA (reference sequence). The CDR3 contains 14 residues. V was shortened by 1 base and J by 0 bases, with 6 bases between the two germline ends. The chain's CDR3 is CSARGTANTGELFF. DNA of the CDR3: TGCAGTGCTAGAGGGACAGCGAACACCGGGGAGCTGTTTTTT.

This sequence joins TRBV24-1 and TRBJ2-3; 7 bases match TRBD1. The CDR3 loop spans 14 amino acids. V lost 4 bases to trimming and J lost 7 bases; unmatched junction nucleotides: 7. In germline, CDR1 is KGHDR, CDR2 SFDVKD. DNA for the CDR3: TGTGCCACCAGTGACCCCGGGACAGAAAATACGCAGTATTTT. Translating it yields CATSDPGTENTQYF.

This clonotype has a handful of counts. The J gene is TRBJ2-1, the V gene TRBV24-1; 9 nucleotides agree with TRBD2. The CDR3 sequence is 15 residues long. From germline, CDR1 is KGHDR and CDR2 SFDVKD. The trim removed 5 bases at V and 5 bases at J, leaving 6 bases unmatched. Here the CDR3 reads CATSGSGGPNNEQFF. The CDR3 DNA reads as TGTGCCACCAGTGGCAGCGGGGGGCCTAACAATGAGCAGTTCTTC.